The source of this T cell receptor beta chain is a study of blood T cell repertoires in COVID-19. About the research overall: Specimens from acute and convalescent COVID-19 originated in the United States, Italy and Spain. T cells, B-cell-depleted T cells, or PBMCs provided the cDNA or gDNA that served as material.

Original processing notes: The authors estimated nucleated cell counts from reference gene primer amplification. Only in-frame clones appear in the TCRdb table, and some are missing; sequencing was by immunoSEQ multiplex PCR. Clone size and V and J calls were adopted from that table, with D and trimming inferred from the DNA. The repertoire includes over 60,000 clones, about 81% of them detected once, and 9% to 9.5% sits in the top ten. V lost 6 bases, J lost 3 bases, and 17 bases lay in between. Germline CDR1 reads MNHEY; CDR2 reads SMNVEV (reference sequence). This CDR3 has 15 residues. The chain has TRBV27 and TRBJ2-5, with D possibly TRBD2 on 6 matching bases. The sequenced material came from peripheral blood. The TCR was taken from a human donor in a cohort sampled during active COVID-19. The CDR3: CASSPSGLPEETQYF. The CDR3 DNA follows: TGTGCCAGCAGCCCGTCGGGACTGCCCGAAGAGACCCAGTACTTC.